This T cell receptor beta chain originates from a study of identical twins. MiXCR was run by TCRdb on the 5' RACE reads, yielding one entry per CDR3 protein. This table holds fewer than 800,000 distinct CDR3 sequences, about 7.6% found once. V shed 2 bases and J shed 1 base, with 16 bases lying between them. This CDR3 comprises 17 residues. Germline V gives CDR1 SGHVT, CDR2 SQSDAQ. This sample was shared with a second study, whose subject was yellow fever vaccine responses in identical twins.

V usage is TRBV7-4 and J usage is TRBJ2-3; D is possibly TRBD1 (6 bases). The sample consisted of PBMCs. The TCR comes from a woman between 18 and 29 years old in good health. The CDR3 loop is CASSLSPNRAGTDTQYF. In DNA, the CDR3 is TGTGCCAGCAGCTTATCACCGAACAGGGCTGGCACAGATACGCAGTATTTT. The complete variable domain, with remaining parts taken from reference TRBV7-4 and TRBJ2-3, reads GAGVSQSPRYKVAKRGRDVALRCDSISGHVTLYWYRQTLGQGSEVLTYSQSDAQRDKSGRPSGRFSAERPERSVSTLKIQRTEQGDSAVYLCASSLSPNRAGTDTQYFGPGTRLTVL.